The rows below give T cell receptor beta chains drawn from one sample of a study of cytomegalovirus exposure and HLA in healthy donors. Only in-frame clones appear in the TCRdb table, and some are missing; sequencing was by immunoSEQ multiplex PCR. The table lists about 240,000 clones, 78% of them singletons. Sequencing used PBMCs. Receptors originate from a boy aged 10-17 years in good health and CMV-seronegative. Each CDR3 is given with its conserved first and last residue. The order of the fields is clone size, D gene, J gene, V gene, CDR3 DNA, CDR3 protein. The D gene is left open where the match is weak. Some rows have no size entry. The others give once, few or many, or a class for an expanded clone.

clone_size: once; d_call: TRBD1; j_call: TRBJ1-5; v_call: TRBV5-1; cdr3_nt: TGCGCCAGCAGCTTCTCGGGACAGGGTGATCAGCCCCAGCATTTT; cdr3_aa: CASSFSGQGDQPQHF
clone_size: -; d_call: TRBD1; j_call: TRBJ2-7; v_call: TRBV5-5; cdr3_nt: TGTGCCAGCAGCTCCAACAGGGGGCCCTACGAGCAGTACTTC; cdr3_aa: CASSSNRGPYEQYF
clone_size: -; d_call: TRBD1; j_call: TRBJ1-5; v_call: TRBV11-2; cdr3_nt: TGTGCCAGCAGCCTAACCGGGACAGGCTTGCAGCCCCAGCATTTT; cdr3_aa: CASSLTGTGLQPQHF
clone_size: -; d_call: -; j_call: TRBJ2-5; v_call: TRBV11-3; cdr3_nt: TGTGCCAGCAGCTCCAGACAGATCCAAGAGACCCAGTACTTC; cdr3_aa: CASSSRQIQETQYF
clone_size: -; d_call: -; j_call: TRBJ1-1; v_call: TRBV6-6; cdr3_nt: TGTGCCACCCGGCAGGCACCCGAAGCTTTCTTT; cdr3_aa: CATRQAPEAFF
clone_size: -; d_call: TRBD1; j_call: TRBJ1-1; v_call: TRBV7-9; cdr3_nt: TGTGCCAGCAGCTCCGACAGGGCCTTGAACACTGAAGCTTTCTTT; cdr3_aa: CASSSDRALNTEAFF
clone_size: -; d_call: TRBD2; j_call: TRBJ2-7; v_call: TRBV5-4; cdr3_nt: TGTGCCAGCAGCTTAGGAGCGGGGGGTTTCTACGAGCAGTACTTC; cdr3_aa: CASSLGAGGFYEQYF
clone_size: -; d_call: TRBD1; j_call: TRBJ1-5; v_call: TRBV2; cdr3_nt: TGTGCCAGTACGGGACAGGACAATCAGCCCCAGCATTTT; cdr3_aa: CASTGQDNQPQHF
clone_size: -; d_call: TRBD1; j_call: TRBJ2-7; v_call: TRBV7-9; cdr3_nt: TGTGCCAGCAGCTGGCGGACAGGGTGCGAGCAGTACTTC; cdr3_aa: CASSWRTGCEQYF
clone_size: -; d_call: -; j_call: TRBJ2-5; v_call: TRBV6-4; cdr3_nt: TGTGCCAGCAGTGACTCCCGGGGTGAGACCCAGTACTTC; cdr3_aa: CASSDSRGETQYF
clone_size: -; d_call: TRBD1; j_call: TRBJ1-1; v_call: TRBV11-2; cdr3_nt: TGTGCCAGCAGCTTTGGTCTCCAGGGGGATTGGGTCTTT; cdr3_aa: CASSFGLQGDWVF
clone_size: -; d_call: -; j_call: TRBJ2-1; v_call: TRBV19; cdr3_nt: TGTGCCAGCACGTTTGGGGCTGATGAGCAGTTCTTC; cdr3_aa: CASTFGADEQFF
clone_size: -; d_call: -; j_call: TRBJ2-5; v_call: TRBV2; cdr3_nt: TGTGCCAGTGGGGAGGCAGAGCAGTACTTC; cdr3_aa: CASGEAEQYF
clone_size: -; d_call: -; j_call: TRBJ2-7; v_call: TRBV11-3; cdr3_nt: TGTGCCAGCAGCTCCGCGGACTTCTCCTACGAGCAGTACTTC; cdr3_aa: CASSSADFSYEQYF
clone_size: -; d_call: TRBD1; j_call: TRBJ1-4; v_call: TRBV30; cdr3_nt: TGTGCCTGGAGGCAAGGGGGCGCCTATGAAAAACTGTTTTTT; cdr3_aa: CAWRQGGAYEKLFF